This TCR beta chain was identified in a study of cytomegalovirus exposure and HLA in healthy donors. Germline V CDR1 and CDR2: SEHNR, FQNEAQ (reference sequence). The V and J ends lost 3 bases and 3 bases, in that order; junction bases with no gene match: 8. The length of the CDR3 is 15 residues. Researchers ran the PCR with 60 Vbeta and 13 Jbeta primers. The protocol was immunoSEQ multiplex PCR, while the TCRdb copy is restricted to in-frame clones and leaves out a portion. Of around 150,000 clones in the sample, about 82% were seen once. Sequencing was done on a sample of PBMCs. The sequence derives from a man aged 25 to 40 in good health and CMV-seronegative. V is TRBV7-9 and J is TRBJ2-7; TRBD1 agrees at 7 bases. The CDR3: CASSFTNRGVYEQYF. In DNA, the CDR3 is TGTGCCAGCAGCTTCACAAACAGGGGCGTCTACGAGCAGTACTTC. Together with reference TRBV7-9 and TRBJ2-7, the CDR3 gives the full variable domain: DTGVSQNPRHKITKRGQNVTFRCDPISEHNRLYWYRQTLGQGPEFLTYFQNEAQLEKSRLLSDRFSAERPKGSFSTLEIQRTEQGDSAMYLCASSFTNRGVYEQYFGPGTRLTVT.